The rows below give T cell receptor beta chains drawn from one sample of a study of T cell repertoires in cytomegalovirus infection. TCRdb reprocessed the reads via MiXCR and lists one record per CDR3 protein. The table has about 360,000 distinct CDR3 sequences, around 18% seen once. The specimen sequenced was PBMCs. These TCRs come from a human donor in good health (CMV status not recorded). Some clones in this sample may be carry-over from other donors' samples. CDR3s include the opening cysteine and the closing phenylalanine or tryptophan. A D gene is named only where the DNA matches it firmly. Not every row has a clone size; where given, it reads once, few, many or a size class.

>TRBJ2-2|-|TRBV7-9|many
TGTGCCAGCAGCTTCACACCCCCGGGCACCGGGGAGCTGTTTTTT
CASSFTPPGTGELFF
>TRBJ2-1|TRBD2|TRBV7-2|many
TGTGCCAGCAGCTCCGGACTAGTTTTGGGTTATGAGCAGTTCTTC
CASSSGLVLGYEQFF
>TRBJ2-7|-|TRBV20-1|few
TGCAGTGCTAGAGATCGAGGTACAGGTCGGGAGCAGTACTTC
CSARDRGTGREQYF
>TRBJ2-3|-|TRBV4-1|once
TGCGCCAGCAGCCAAGTGGAGTTCGTTCACACAGATACGCAGTATTTT
CASSQVEFVHTDTQYF
>TRBJ2-5|-|TRBV7-8|many
TGTGCCAGCAGAGCGGGCTGGGGGCGGAAAGAGACCCAGTACTTC
CASRAGWGRKETQYF
>TRBJ2-3|TRBD1|TRBV2|-
TGTGCCAGCCAGGGAAGGGCAGGGGGCGCGGGAGATACGCAGTATTTT
CASQGRAGGAGDTQYF
>TRBJ2-7|-|TRBV7-2|many
TGTGCCAGCAGCTTATTCACCTACGAGCAGTACTTC
CASSLFTYEQYF
>TRBJ1-5|-|TRBV18|-
TGTGCCAGCTCACCAAGGGGCGACGATCAGCCCCAGCATTTT
CASSPRGDDQPQHF
>TRBJ1-5|-|TRBV7-2|many
TGTGCCAGCAGCTACCGGGGCAATCAGCCCCAGCATTTT
CASSYRGNQPQHF
>TRBJ2-3|-|TRBV10-3|-
TGTGCCATCAGTGAGTCGGAGGGAATCACAGATACGCAGTATTTT
CAISESEGITDTQYF
>TRBJ1-2|-|TRBV2|-
TGTGCCAGCAGCCGTTCGGACAGAGCCTATGGCTACACCTTC
CASSRSDRAYGYTF
>TRBJ2-7|-|TRBV6-5|-
TGTGCCAGCAGCCGGGGGACGGACTCCTACGAGCAGTACTTC
CASSRGTDSYEQYF
>TRBJ1-1|-|TRBV7-9|many
TGTGCCAGCAGCTCAAGGACGGGTAGGGACACTGAAGCTTTCTTT
CASSSRTGRDTEAFF
>TRBJ2-5|-|TRBV7-8|many
TGTGCCAGCAGCTTAGTGGGGGCAGGGGTAGAGACCCAGTACTTC
CASSLVGAGVETQYF
>TRBJ2-2|-|TRBV7-6|many
TGTGCCAGCAGCGCATTCGGGGACCCCGGGGAGCTGTTTTTT
CASSAFGDPGELFF
>TRBJ1-2|TRBD1|TRBV15|-
TGTGCCACCAGCAGAGGGGACAGCTATGGCTACACCTTC
CATSRGDSYGYTF
>TRBJ1-6|TRBD1|TRBV14|-
TGTGCCAGCAGCCAAGGTCCGGGACAGGGCTTTTCACCCCTCCACTTT
CASSQGPGQGFSPLHF
>TRBJ1-2|-|TRBV12-3/TRBV12-4|-
TGTGCCAGCAGTTTATTCTTGAGTCCGGGGCTGAGTAATGGCTACACCTTC
CASSLFLSPGLSNGYTF
>TRBJ1-6|-|TRBV7-2|many
TGTGCCAGCAGGGCGGGGCCGACGAGCTCCTATAATTCACCCCTCCACTTT
CASRAGPTSSYNSPLHF
>TRBJ1-3|-|TRBV7-2|many
TGTGCCAGCAGCTTATTAGGCAGTGGAAACACCATATATTTT
CASSLLGSGNTIYF
>TRBJ2-5|-|TRBV7-6|few
TGTGCCAGCAGCTTATCGGCGGGGACGGAGACCCAGTACTTC
CASSLSAGTETQYF
>TRBJ2-1|-|TRBV4-1|-
TGCGCCAGCAGCTTACGGTCAGGGCGGAATGAGCAGTTCTTC
CASSLRSGRNEQFF
>TRBJ2-1|TRBD2|TRBV30|-
TGTGCCCAGATGGCGGGAGGGCCTCATGAGCAGTTCTTC
CAQMAGGPHEQFF
>TRBJ2-1|TRBD1|TRBV11-2|-
TGTGCCAGCAGCCATAAGGGGGCTGCTAGTGTCGAACGAGAGCAGTTCTTC
CASSHKGAASVEREQFF
>TRBJ1-1|-|TRBV7-2|many
TGTGCCAGCAGCTTAAGTTTGGTAAACACTGAAGCTTTCTTT
CASSLSLVNTEAFF
>TRBJ2-7|-|TRBV4-2|-
TGTGCCAGCAGCCAACCCTCCGATCCCGGTACAGCCTACGAGCAGTACTTC
CASSQPSDPGTAYEQYF
>TRBJ1-1|-|TRBV20-1|few
TGCAGTGCTGCTAGAGGGTCCGACACTGAAGCTTTCTTT
CSAARGSDTEAFF
>TRBJ1-5|-|TRBV7-2|few
TGTGCCAGCAGCCCGCAGGCGGGCAATCAGCCCCAGCATTTT
CASSPQAGNQPQHF
>TRBJ2-3|TRBD1|TRBV15|once
TGTGCCACCAGCAGACGACGGACAGGGGGCACAGATACGCAGTATTTT
CATSRRRTGGTDTQYF
>TRBJ2-1|-|TRBV5-1|-
TGCGCCAGCAGCTCCGGGGACATTGGCAATGAGCAGTTCTTC
CASSSGDIGNEQFF
>TRBJ1-1|TRBD1|TRBV6-5|-
TGTGCCAGCAGTTACGGGGTGGAGGGGGCCGGCACTGAAGCTTTCTTT
CASSYGVEGAGTEAFF
>TRBJ1-2|TRBD1|TRBV25-1|few
TGTGCCAGCAGTGAAGGGACAGCAAGTTTCTATGGCTACACCTTC
CASSEGTASFYGYTF
>TRBJ2-7|-|TRBV4-3|many
TGCGCCAGCAGCCAAGCCAGGGGGGACTCCTACGAGCAGTACTTC
CASSQARGDSYEQYF
>TRBJ2-1|-|TRBV7-2|many
TGTGCCAGCAGCCCAGCCCTCTACAATGAGCAGTTCTTC
CASSPALYNEQFF
>TRBJ2-5|TRBD2|TRBV30|-
TGTGCCTGGAGTAGGGCGGGGGGATACCAAGAGACCCAGTACTTC
CAWSRAGGYQETQYF
>TRBJ2-7|-|TRBV20-1|-
TGCAGTGCTAAACAGGGACGAGGCTACGAGCAGTACTTC
CSAKQGRGYEQYF
>TRBJ2-3|-|TRBV4-1|-
TGCGCCAGCAGCCAAGATCGGACTATCGCGCAGTATTTT
CASSQDRTIAQYF
>TRBJ2-7|TRBD2|TRBV20-1|few
TGCAGCGGGACGTCGACCGGGACTAGCGGACTCGAGCAGTACTTC
CSGTSTGTSGLEQYF
>TRBJ2-7|TRBD2|TRBV30|few
TGTGCCTGGGGGCCCCGGGGGGGCTTCAGCTCCTACGAGCAGTACTTC
CAWGPRGGFSSYEQYF
>TRBJ1-3|-|TRBV7-8|many
TGTGCCAGCAGCTTAGTTCGGGGGCCTACTGGAAACACCATATATTTT
CASSLVRGPTGNTIYF
>TRBJ1-2|-|TRBV7-9|few
TGTGCCAGCAGCTCAATGGCCCACTCCGGGGGCTACACCTTC
CASSSMAHSGGYTF
>TRBJ2-1|-|TRBV7-8|many
TGTGCCAGCATCCCAGGGGCCAGGACGTACAATGAGCAGTTCTTC
CASIPGARTYNEQFF
>TRBJ2-4|TRBD1|TRBV18|-
TGTGCCAGCTCACCACCAACAGGGGGCATGGACATTCAGTACTTC
CASSPPTGGMDIQYF
>TRBJ2-5|-|TRBV11-3|many
TGTGCCAGCAGCTTAGATCAGGGGGAGACCCAGTACTTC
CASSLDQGETQYF
>TRBJ1-1|-|TRBV12-3/TRBV12-4|-
TGTGCCAGCAGTCCCTTAGGGGTAACTTTCTTT
CASSPLGVTFF
>TRBJ2-1|-|TRBV6-2/TRBV6-3|few
TGTGCCAGCAGTTCGCGGGACATACACAATGAGCAGTTCTTC
CASSSRDIHNEQFF
>TRBJ2-5|TRBD2|TRBV12-3/TRBV12-4|-
TGTGCCAGCAGTACTAGCGATAAGGAGACCCAGTACTTC
CASSTSDKETQYF
>TRBJ2-7|TRBD1|TRBV6-1|-
TGTGCCAGCAGTCCCACCGAGGGACAGGGGGGGAACGAGCAGTACTTC
CASSPTEGQGGNEQYF
>TRBJ2-2|TRBD1|TRBV18|-
TGTGCCAGCTCATCAGGACAGGCCAACACCGGGGAGCTGTTTTTT
CASSSGQANTGELFF
>TRBJ2-5|TRBD2|TRBV12-3/TRBV12-4|-
TGTGCCAGCAGTTCCCGACTAGCGCCTCCAGGGGAGACCCAGTACTTC
CASSSRLAPPGETQYF